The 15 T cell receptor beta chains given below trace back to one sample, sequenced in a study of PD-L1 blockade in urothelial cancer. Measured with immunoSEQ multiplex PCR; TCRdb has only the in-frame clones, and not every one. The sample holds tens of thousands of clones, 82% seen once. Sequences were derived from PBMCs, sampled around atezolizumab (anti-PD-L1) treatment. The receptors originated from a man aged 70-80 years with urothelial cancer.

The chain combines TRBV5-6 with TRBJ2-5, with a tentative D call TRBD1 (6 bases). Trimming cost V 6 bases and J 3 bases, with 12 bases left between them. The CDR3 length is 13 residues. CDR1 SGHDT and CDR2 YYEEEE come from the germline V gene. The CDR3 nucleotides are TGTGCCAGCACCCTGGGGGCGGAAGAGACCCAGTACTTC. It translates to CASTLGAEETQYF.

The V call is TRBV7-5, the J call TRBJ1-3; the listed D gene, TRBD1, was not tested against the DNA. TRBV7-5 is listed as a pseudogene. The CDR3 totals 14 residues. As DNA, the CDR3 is TGTGCCAGAAGCGCCCGGACAGGGCCAAACACCATATATTTT. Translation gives CARSARTGPNTIYF.

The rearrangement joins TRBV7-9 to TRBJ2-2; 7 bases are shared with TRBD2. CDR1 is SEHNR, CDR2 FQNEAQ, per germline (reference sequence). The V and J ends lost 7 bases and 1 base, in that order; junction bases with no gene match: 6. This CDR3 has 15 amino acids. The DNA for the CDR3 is TGTGCCAGCAACGTGGGCGGGGGGAACACCGGGGAGCTGTTTTTT. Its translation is CASNVGGGNTGELFF. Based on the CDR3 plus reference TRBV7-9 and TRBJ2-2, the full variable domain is DTGVSQNPRHKITKRGQNVTFRCDPISEHNRLYWYRQTLGQGPEFLTYFQNEAQLEKSRLLSDRFSAERPKGSFSTLEIQRTEQGDSAMYLCASNVGGGNTGELFFGEGSRLTVL.

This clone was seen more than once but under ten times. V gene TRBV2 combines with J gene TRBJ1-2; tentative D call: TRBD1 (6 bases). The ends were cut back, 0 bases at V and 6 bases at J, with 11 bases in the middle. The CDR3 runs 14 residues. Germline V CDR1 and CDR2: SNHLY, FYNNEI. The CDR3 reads CASSEARGFDGYTF. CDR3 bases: TGTGCCAGCAGTGAAGCAAGGGGGTTCGATGGCTACACCTTC.

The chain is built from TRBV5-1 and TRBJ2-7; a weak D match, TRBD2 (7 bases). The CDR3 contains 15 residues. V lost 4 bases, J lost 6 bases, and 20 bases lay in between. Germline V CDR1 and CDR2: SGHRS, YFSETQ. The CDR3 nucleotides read TGCGCCAGCAGCCTGGTTGGGGGGGCGTCGGGCGAGCAGTACTTC. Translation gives CASSLVGGASGEQYF.

CDR3 protein: CSAQRGGEQYF. CDR3 nucleotides: TGCAGCGCCCAAAGGGGGGGGGAGCAGTACTTC. The V gene is TRBV29-1, the J gene TRBJ2-7; weak D call: TRBD2 (7 bases). Trimming took off 7 bases at V and 7 bases at J, with 14 bases between the two ends. CDR1 and CDR2 (germline): SQVTM, ANQGSEA. This CDR3 contains 11 residues.

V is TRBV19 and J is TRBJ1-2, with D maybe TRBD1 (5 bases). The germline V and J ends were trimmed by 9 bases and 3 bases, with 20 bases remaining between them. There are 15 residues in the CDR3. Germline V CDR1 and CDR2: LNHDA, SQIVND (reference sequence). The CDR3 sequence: CASRVAGLKDYGYTF. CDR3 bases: TGTGCCAGCCGTGTGGCAGGGTTGAAAGACTATGGCTACACCTTC.

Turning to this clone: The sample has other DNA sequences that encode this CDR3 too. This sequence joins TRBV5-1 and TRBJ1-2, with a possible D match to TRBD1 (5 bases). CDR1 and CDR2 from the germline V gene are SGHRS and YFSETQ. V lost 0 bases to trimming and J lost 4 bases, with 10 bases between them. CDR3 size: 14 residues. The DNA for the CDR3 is TGCGCCAGCAGCTTGGAGCAGGGAGGCTATGGCTACACCTTC. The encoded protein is CASSLEQGGYGYTF.

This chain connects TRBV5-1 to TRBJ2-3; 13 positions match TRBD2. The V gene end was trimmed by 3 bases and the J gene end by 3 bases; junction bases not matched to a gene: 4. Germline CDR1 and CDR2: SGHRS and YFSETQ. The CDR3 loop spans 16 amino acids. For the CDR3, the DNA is TGCGCCAGCAGCTCGGGACTAGCGGGAAGGACAGATACGCAGTATTTT. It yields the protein CASSSGLAGRTDTQYF.

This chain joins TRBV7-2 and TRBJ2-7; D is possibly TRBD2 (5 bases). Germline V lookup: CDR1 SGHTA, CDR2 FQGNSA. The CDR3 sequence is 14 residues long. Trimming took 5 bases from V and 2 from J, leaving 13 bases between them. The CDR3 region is CASSRRRGTYEQYF. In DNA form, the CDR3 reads TGTGCCAGCAGCCGGAGGCGCGGAACCTACGAGCAGTACTTC.

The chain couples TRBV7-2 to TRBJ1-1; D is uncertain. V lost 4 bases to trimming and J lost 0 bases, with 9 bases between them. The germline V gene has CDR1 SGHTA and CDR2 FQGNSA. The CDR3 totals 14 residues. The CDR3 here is CASSSPRMNTEAFF. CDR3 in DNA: TGTGCCAGCAGCTCCCCTAGAATGAACACTGAAGCTTTCTTT.

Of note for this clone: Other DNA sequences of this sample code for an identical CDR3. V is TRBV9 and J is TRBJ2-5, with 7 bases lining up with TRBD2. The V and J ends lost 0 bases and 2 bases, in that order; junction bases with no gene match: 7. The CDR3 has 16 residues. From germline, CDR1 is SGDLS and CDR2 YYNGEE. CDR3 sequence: CASSVGPAGLQETQYF. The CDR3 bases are TGTGCCAGCAGCGTAGGCCCAGCGGGGTTACAAGAGACCCAGTACTTC.

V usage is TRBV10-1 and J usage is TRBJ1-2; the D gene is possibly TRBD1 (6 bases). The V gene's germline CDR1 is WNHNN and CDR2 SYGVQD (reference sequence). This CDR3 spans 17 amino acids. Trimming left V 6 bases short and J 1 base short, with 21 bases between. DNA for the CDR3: TGCGCCAGCAGCTCACTGGGGGGGCCCGGCCGTAACTATGGCTACACCTTC. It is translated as CASSSLGGPGRNYGYTF.

The CDR3 nucleotides read TGTGCCAGCAGTGAAACATCGCCTTACACTGAAGCTTTCTTT. As protein: CASSETSPYTEAFF. This rearrangement joins TRBV2 to TRBJ1-1, with D unresolved. V was pared by 2 bases and J by 3 bases, with 10 bases between. The CDR3 is made up of 14 amino acids. Germline V gene data show CDR1 as SNHLY and CDR2 as FYNNEI.

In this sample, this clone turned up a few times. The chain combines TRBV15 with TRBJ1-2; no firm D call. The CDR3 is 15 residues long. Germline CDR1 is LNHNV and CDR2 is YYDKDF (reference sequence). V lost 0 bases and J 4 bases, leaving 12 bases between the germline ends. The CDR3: CATSRDGIGSYGYTF. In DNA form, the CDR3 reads TGTGCCACCAGCAGAGATGGTATAGGGAGCTATGGCTACACCTTC.